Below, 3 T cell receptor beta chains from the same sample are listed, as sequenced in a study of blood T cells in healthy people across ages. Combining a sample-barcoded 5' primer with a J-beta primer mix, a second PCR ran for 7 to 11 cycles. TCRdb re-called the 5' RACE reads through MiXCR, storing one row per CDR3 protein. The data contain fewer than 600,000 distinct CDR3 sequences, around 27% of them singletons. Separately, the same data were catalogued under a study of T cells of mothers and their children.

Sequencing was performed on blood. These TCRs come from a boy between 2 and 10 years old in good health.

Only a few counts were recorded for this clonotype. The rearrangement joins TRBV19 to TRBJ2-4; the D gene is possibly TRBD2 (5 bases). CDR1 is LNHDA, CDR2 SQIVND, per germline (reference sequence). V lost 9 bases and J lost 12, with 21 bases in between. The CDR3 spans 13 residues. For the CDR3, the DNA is TGTGCCAGCCGATACCTCGGGAAGCCCCATCAGTACTTC. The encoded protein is CASRYLGKPHQYF.

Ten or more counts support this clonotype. The CDR3 nucleotides are TGTGCCACCGAGATGGCTTGGGGTGAGACCCAGTACTTC. Its translation: CATEMAWGETQYF. The rearrangement links TRBV7-9 to TRBJ2-7; no firm D call. The J call could be wrong; TRBJ2-5 is a better fit for the DNA end. Per the germline V gene, CDR1 is SEHNR and CDR2 is FQNEAQ (reference sequence). The CDR3 loop spans 13 amino acids.

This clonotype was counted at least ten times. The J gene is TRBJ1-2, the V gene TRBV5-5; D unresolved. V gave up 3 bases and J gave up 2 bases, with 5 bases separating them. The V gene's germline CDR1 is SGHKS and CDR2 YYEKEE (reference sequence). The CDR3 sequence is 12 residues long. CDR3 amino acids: CASSSGNYGYTF. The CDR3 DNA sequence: TGTGCCAGCAGCTCGGGGAACTATGGCTACACCTTC.